The 21 T cell receptor beta chains below were found in one sample sequenced in a study of cytomegalovirus exposure and HLA in healthy donors. PCR primers comprised 60 Vbeta and 13 Jbeta primers. Method: immunoSEQ multiplex PCR; TCRdb's copy keeps in-frame clones and lacks some. The sample has under 300,000 clones; 70% to 90% are singletons. The sample was PBMCs. The receptors shown here come from a woman aged 55 to 70 in good health and CMV-seropositive.

The rearrangement links TRBV28 to TRBJ2-7, with TRBD1 as a possible D gene (5 bases). The germline V gene has CDR1 MDHEN and CDR2 SYDVKM. The CDR3 sequence is 15 residues long. V lost 5 bases and J 2 bases, leaving 16 bases between the germline ends. The CDR3 spells CASSPHHRQTYEQYF. CDR3 DNA sequence: TGTGCCAGCAGTCCCCACCACAGACAGACCTACGAGCAGTACTTC.

This clone was found a few times. The rearrangement links TRBV29-1 to TRBJ1-2; 7 bases map to TRBD1. The CDR3 is made up of 13 amino acids. CDR1 and CDR2 (germline): SQVTM, ANQGSEA. Germline trimming cut 6 bases from V and 3 bases from J; bases unmatched to any gene: 7. CDR3 residues: CSVPRQGHYGYTF. In nucleotides, the CDR3 is TGCAGCGTCCCCAGACAGGGTCACTATGGCTACACCTTC. Combining the CDR3 with reference TRBV29-1 and TRBJ1-2 gives the whole variable domain SAVISQKPSRDICQRGTSLTIQCQVDSQVTMMFWYRQQPGQSLTLIATANQGSEATYESGFVIDKFPISRPNLTFSTLTVSNMSPEDSSIYLCSVPRQGHYGYTFGSGTRLTVV.

This chain connects TRBV7-9 to TRBJ2-1, with 13 nucleotides matching TRBD2. CDR1 and CDR2 from the germline V gene are SEHNR and FQNEAQ (reference sequence). J was trimmed by 7 bases and V by 1 base; bases with no gene match: 4. The CDR3 covers 16 residues. Here the CDR3 reads CASSLVGTSGKNEQFF. The CDR3 nucleotides are TGTGCCAGCAGCTTAGTCGGGACTAGCGGGAAGAATGAGCAGTTCTTC.

This chain links TRBV6-5 with TRBJ2-1; D perhaps matches TRBD2 (6 bases). This CDR3 comprises 16 residues. Germline lookup yields CDR1 MNHEY and CDR2 SVGAGI. The V end lost 0 bases, the J end lost 4 bases, and 13 bases lay between the germline ends. The CDR3, as DNA: TGTGCCAGCAGTTACTCAATAGCGGCCCCTTACAATGAGCAGTTCTTC. Its translation: CASSYSIAAPYNEQFF.

This clone was picked up a small number of times. The rearrangement uses TRBV10-3 and TRBJ1-2, with TRBD1 matching 7 bases. Germline V gives CDR1 ENHRY, CDR2 SYGVKD. There are 14 residues in the CDR3. V dropped 6 bases and J dropped 3; count of bases not matched to a gene: 7. The CDR3 reads CAISLTTGDYGYTF. CDR3 DNA: TGTGCCATCAGCCTAACTACAGGGGACTATGGCTACACCTTC.

The chain uses TRBV7-2 and TRBJ1-1, with TRBD1 matching over 10 bases. V lost 5 bases to trimming and J lost 5 bases; unmatched junction nucleotides: 5. Germline loops: CDR1 SGHTA, CDR2 FQGNSA. There are 14 residues in the CDR3. CDR3 coding DNA: TGTGCCAGCAGCGGCTGGACAGGGGGGACTGAAGCTTTCTTT. Residues: CASSGWTGGTEAFF.

The rearrangement links TRBV2 to TRBJ2-7, with TRBD2 as a possible D gene (5 bases). Germline CDR1 reads SNHLY; CDR2 reads FYNNEI. V was trimmed by 4 bases and J by 6 bases, leaving 13 bases between them. The length of the CDR3 is 13 residues. The DNA of the CDR3 is TGTGCCAGCAGTGGGGGAGAACGGGGCGAGCAGTACTTC. Residues: CASSGGERGEQYF. The variable domain in full, with the rest retrieved from reference TRBV2 and TRBJ2-7, is EPEVTQTPSHQVTQMGQEVILRCVPISNHLYFYWYRQILGQKVEFLVSFYNNEISEKSEIFDDQFSVERPDGSNFTLKIRSTKLEDSAMYFCASSGGERGEQYFGPGTRLTVT.

J is TRBJ2-1 and V is TRBV5-1; 12 bases agree with TRBD2. This CDR3 has 15 residues. The germline V gene encodes CDR1 SGHRS and CDR2 YFSETQ. V lost 3 bases to trimming and J lost 4 bases; unmatched junction nucleotides: 2. CDR3 residues: CASSWGTSGYNEQFF. CDR3 DNA: TGCGCCAGCAGCTGGGGGACTAGCGGGTACAATGAGCAGTTCTTC.

This sequence joins TRBV18 and TRBJ2-1; 9 positions match TRBD1. V dropped 3 bases and J dropped 8; count of bases not matched to a gene: 14. CDR1 is KGHSH, CDR2 LQKENI, per germline. The CDR3 covers 17 residues. The CDR3 here is CASSPPTGTGIKDEQFF. CDR3 coding DNA: TGTGCCAGCTCACCCCCAACCGGGACAGGGATTAAGGATGAGCAGTTCTTC.

The J gene is TRBJ1-1, the V gene TRBV19, with 8 bases aligning to TRBD1. This CDR3 spans 13 amino acids. CDR1 and CDR2 from the germline V gene are LNHDA and SQIVND (reference sequence). J was trimmed by 1 base and V by 9 bases; bases with no gene match: 4. The CDR3 sequence: CASTRGRNTEAFF. For the CDR3, the DNA is TGTGCCAGCACCAGGGGGCGGAACACTGAAGCTTTCTTT.

The chain combines TRBV10-3 with TRBJ2-5; TRBD1 matches 9 bases. V was clipped by 5 bases and J by 2 bases; unmatched bases: 9. This CDR3 spans 16 amino acids. Per germline, CDR1 ENHRY and CDR2 SYGVKD. The CDR3 here is CAISMDRGAPQETQYF. The CDR3 region has the DNA TGTGCCATCAGTATGGACAGGGGAGCCCCACAAGAGACCCAGTACTTC.

The chain combines TRBV5-4 with TRBJ2-1, with D maybe TRBD2 (6 bases). The CDR3 totals 15 residues. Germline loops: CDR1 SGHNT, CDR2 YYREEE (reference sequence). V gave up 0 bases and J gave up 1 base, with 8 bases separating them. The CDR3 reads CASSLAEGSYNEQFF. The CDR3 nucleotides read TGTGCCAGCAGCTTGGCGGAGGGTTCCTACAATGAGCAGTTCTTC.

The chain links TRBV2 to TRBJ2-3; 12 positions agree with TRBD2. This CDR3 region has 15 residues. Germline V CDR1 and CDR2: SNHLY, FYNNEI. V trimming: 6 bases; J trimming: 5 bases; junction bases outside the gene matches: 6. The CDR3 is CASRETSGSRDTQYF. The CDR3 DNA sequence: TGTGCCAGCAGGGAGACTAGCGGGAGTAGAGATACGCAGTATTTT. The variable domain in full, with the rest retrieved from reference TRBV2 and TRBJ2-3, is EPEVTQTPSHQVTQMGQEVILRCVPISNHLYFYWYRQILGQKVEFLVSFYNNEISEKSEIFDDQFSVERPDGSNFTLKIRSTKLEDSAMYFCASRETSGSRDTQYFGPGTRLTVL.

There are a few counts of this clone. CDR3 sequence: CAAARPGQRNTEAFF. Here the CDR3 DNA reads TGCGCCGCCGCCCGACCCGGACAGCGAAACACTGAAGCTTTCTTT. The rearrangement joins TRBV5-1 to TRBJ1-1, with D maybe TRBD1 (6 bases). This CDR3 comprises 15 residues. Trimming stripped 10 bases from V and 2 bases from J, with 21 bases between. The germline CDR1 and CDR2 sequences are SGHRS and YFSETQ.

The chain carries TRBV28 and TRBJ2-5; the D gene is possibly TRBD1 (6 bases). The end of the DNA aligns better with TRBJ2-7, so the J call may be wrong. This CDR3 region has 13 residues. The germline gives CDR1 MDHEN, CDR2 SYDVKM. CDR3 loop: CASREGQSYEQYF. In DNA form, the CDR3 reads TGTGCCAGCAGGGAAGGACAGTCCTACGAGCAGTACTTC.

The rearrangement joins TRBV2 to TRBJ2-5; 12 positions agree with TRBD2. Germline-derived CDR1 and CDR2 are SNHLY and FYNNEI. J was trimmed by 2 bases and V by 7 bases; bases with no gene match: 5. The CDR3 spans 15 residues. The CDR3 DNA reads TGTGCCAGCACTTTGACTAGCGGGGGACAAGAGACCCAGTACTTC. As protein: CASTLTSGGQETQYF.

The V gene is TRBV5-1, the J gene TRBJ2-3; D remains ambiguous. CDR1 SGHRS and CDR2 YFSETQ come from the germline V gene. The CDR3 extends over 15 amino acids. V was shortened by 4 bases and J by 0 bases, with 12 bases between the two germline ends. CDR3 sequence: CASSPLTGSTDTQYF. The CDR3 DNA follows: TGCGCCAGCAGCCCCTTAACGGGTAGCACAGATACGCAGTATTTT.

This clone was seen a few times. The CDR3 region has the DNA TGTGCCAGCAGCCCCTTGTTATCCCTTGAAGCTTTCTTT. It specifies CASSPLLSLEAFF. The chain employs TRBV6-5 and TRBJ1-1; no reliable D call. This CDR3 contains 13 residues. CDR1 is MNHEY, CDR2 SVGAGI, per germline. The V gene lost 6 bases and the J gene lost 7 bases, with 15 bases spanning the gap.

The rearrangement links TRBV7-3 to TRBJ2-7; TRBD2 agrees at 7 bases. Germline-derived CDR1 and CDR2 are SGHTA and FQGTGA. V shed 4 bases and J 2 bases; nucleotides not matched to a gene: 5. The CDR3 has 14 amino acids. In nucleotides, the CDR3 is TGTGCCAGCAGCTCCGGGACTAAGCCCTACGAGCAGTACTTC. Its translation is CASSSGTKPYEQYF.

The chain employs TRBV9 and TRBJ1-4, with TRBD1 matching over 8 bases. In germline, CDR1 is SGDLS, CDR2 YYNGEE. With 2 bases clipped from V and 6 bases from J, the junction kept 6 bases outside the gene matches. The CDR3 runs 15 residues. CDR3 nucleotide sequence: TGTGCCAGCAGCGTGGCGGGACAGGTGTATGAAAAACTGTTTTTT. Its translation is CASSVAGQVYEKLFF.

Here the CDR3 reads CASSLRLAGGSYNEQFF. CDR3 sequence (DNA): TGTGCCAGCAGCCTACGGCTAGCGGGAGGGTCTTACAATGAGCAGTTCTTC. The chain carries TRBV11-2 and TRBJ2-1, with 12 bases matching TRBD2. J lost 4 bases, V lost 5 bases, and 9 bases had no gene match. The CDR3 runs 17 residues. The germline gives CDR1 SGHAT, CDR2 FQNNGV.